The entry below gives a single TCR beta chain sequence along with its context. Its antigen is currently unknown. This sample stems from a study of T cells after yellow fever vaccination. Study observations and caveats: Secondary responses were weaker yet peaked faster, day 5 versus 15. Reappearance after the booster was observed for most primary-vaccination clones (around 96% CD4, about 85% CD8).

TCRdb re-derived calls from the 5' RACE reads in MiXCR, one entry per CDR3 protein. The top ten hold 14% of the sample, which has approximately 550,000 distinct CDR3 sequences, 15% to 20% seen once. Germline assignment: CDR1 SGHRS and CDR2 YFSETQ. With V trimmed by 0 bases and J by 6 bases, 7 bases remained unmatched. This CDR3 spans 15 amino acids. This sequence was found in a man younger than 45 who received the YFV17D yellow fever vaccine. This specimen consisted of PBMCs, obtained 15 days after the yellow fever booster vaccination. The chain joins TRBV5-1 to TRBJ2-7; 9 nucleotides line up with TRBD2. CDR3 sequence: CASSLEAGGSGEQYF. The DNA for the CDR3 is TGCGCCAGCAGCTTGGAGGCGGGAGGGTCCGGCGAGCAGTACTTC. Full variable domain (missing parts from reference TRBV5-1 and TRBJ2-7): KAGVTQTPRYLIKTRGQQVTLSCSPISGHRSVSWYQQTPGQGLQFLFEYFSETQRNKGNFPGRFSGRQFSNSRSEMNVSTLELGDSALYLCASSLEAGGSGEQYFGPGTRLTVT.